What follows are 32 T cell receptor beta chains derived from one specimen sequenced in a study of T cell repertoires in aging, cancer and after chemotherapy. TCR beta rearrangements were amplified from peripheral blood genomic DNA. Rearranged V-D-J TRB sequences were amplified with a mixed TRB-A/B primer pool. TCRdb reprocessed the multiplex PCR reads with MiXCR, giving one entry per CDR3 protein. The data contain some 2,000 distinct CDR3 sequences, about 20% of them singletons. The sequencing input was blood. The receptors were gathered from a human donor with a solid tumor.

This clonotype was found a few times. The chain couples TRBV5-1 to TRBJ2-1, with D maybe TRBD2 (7 bases). The V end lost 4 bases, the J end lost 0 bases, and 11 bases lay between the germline ends. This CDR3 is built from 15 residues. Germline V gives CDR1 SGHRS, CDR2 YFSETQ. CDR3 amino acids: CASSPGGSSYNEQFF. CDR3 nucleotides: TGCGCCAGCAGCCCGGGGGGCAGCTCCTACAATGAGCAGTTCTTC. The full variable domain, rest sourced from reference TRBV5-1 and TRBJ2-1, is KAGVTQTPRYLIKTRGQQVTLSCSPISGHRSVSWYQQTPGQGLQFLFEYFSETQRNKGNFPGRFSGRQFSNSRSEMNVSTLELGDSALYLCASSPGGSSYNEQFFGPGTRLTVL.

This clonotype was found a few times. V and J are TRBV18 and TRBJ2-2; D tentatively fits TRBD1 or TRBD2 (7 bases each). CDR1 and CDR2 (germline): KGHSH, LQKENI. Trimming left V 3 bases short and J 0 bases short, with 14 bases between. The CDR3 spans 17 residues. The CDR3 sequence: CASSPLSGGANTGELFF. CDR3 nucleotides: TGTGCCAGCTCACCGTTATCAGGGGGGGCGAACACCGGGGAGCTGTTTTTT.

This clonotype is labeled medium-sized. This chain joins TRBV6-1 and TRBJ2-7; D is possibly TRBD2 (7 bases). This CDR3 has 16 amino acids. Per germline, CDR1 MNHNS and CDR2 SASEGT. With 8 bases removed from V and 2 bases from J, the gap between germline ends came to 22 bases. CDR3 nucleotide sequence: TGTGCCAGCCGGGAGTCGTTGGGGGGGCTCACCTACGAGCAGTACTTC. This sequence encodes CASRESLGGLTYEQYF.

By sample share, this clonotype is medium-sized. The V call is TRBV5-6, the J call TRBJ2-5; D ambiguous. The ends were cut back, 4 bases at V and 1 base at J, with 8 bases in the middle. CDR1 and CDR2 from the germline V gene are SGHDT and YYEEEE. The CDR3 contains 13 residues. In nucleotides, the CDR3 is TGTGCCAGCAGCCCGGTGGGCCAAGAGACCCAGTACTTC. Translating it yields CASSPVGQETQYF.

By sample fraction, this clonotype is medium-sized. The chain is built from TRBV18 and TRBJ1-2, with a tentative D call TRBD1 (5 bases). This CDR3 has 15 amino acids. The germline V gene encodes CDR1 KGHSH and CDR2 LQKENI. V was trimmed by 2 bases and J by 4 bases, leaving 14 bases between them. The CDR3 sequence: CASSPGGVILYGYTF. The CDR3 region has the DNA TGTGCCAGCTCACCAGGGGGGGTCATCCTCTATGGCTACACCTTC. The whole variable domain, filled in from reference TRBV18 and TRBJ1-2, reads NAGVMQNPRHLVRRRGQEARLRCSPMKGHSHVYWYRQLPEEGLKFMVYLQKENIIDESGMPKERFSAEFPKEGPSILRIQQVVRGDSAAYFCASSPGGVILYGYTFGSGTRLTVV.

By share, this clonotype ranks as medium-sized. The chain links TRBV24-1 to TRBJ2-3; 9 bases align to TRBD2. Germline CDR1 and CDR2: KGHDR and SFDVKD. The CDR3 sequence is 14 residues long. V was pared by 9 bases and J by 5 bases, with 8 bases of the junction left unmatched. The CDR3 nucleotides are TGTGCCACCGCGATCGCGACTAGCGGAGATACGCAGTATTTT. The encoded protein is CATAIATSGDTQYF.

In its sample, this clonotype was seen a few times. The chain uses TRBV5-1 and TRBJ2-7, with D possibly TRBD2 on 6 matching bases. Germline V CDR1 and CDR2: SGHRS, YFSETQ. This CDR3 is 14 amino acids long. V was clipped by 4 bases and J by 1 base, with 12 bases between them. The CDR3 coding sequence is TGCGCCAGCAGCCGGGGGACGGAGTCCTACGAGCAGTACTTC. Its translation is CASSRGTESYEQYF.

Relative to its sample, this clonotype is medium-sized (0.01 to 0.1%). This chain uses TRBV29-1 with TRBJ2-5; 8 nucleotides match TRBD1. This CDR3 has 17 residues. V trimming: 0 bases; J trimming: 4 bases; junction bases outside the gene matches: 13. Germline assignment: CDR1 SQVTM and CDR2 ANQGSEA. CDR3: CSVEDPHGQGALETQYF. The CDR3 DNA reads TGCAGCGTTGAAGATCCTCACGGACAGGGTGCCCTAGAGACCCAGTACTTC.

This clonotype ranks as medium-sized (0.01 to 0.1%). The rearrangement links TRBV27 to TRBJ2-5; TRBD2 matches at 13 bases. Germline values: CDR1 MNHEY, CDR2 SMNVEV (reference sequence). The CDR3 is 15 residues long. Losses at the gene ends were 6 bases for V and 5 bases for J; bases not matched to a gene: 6. As DNA, the CDR3 is TGTGCCAGCAGCCCACTAGCGGGAGGGCCCGAGACCCAGTACTTC. Protein: CASSPLAGGPETQYF.

CDR3 region: CARPPGTTGELFF. Written as DNA, the CDR3 is TGTGCCAGGCCGCCAGGGACCACCGGGGAGCTGTTTTTT. The chain joins TRBV7-6 to TRBJ2-2; D possibly uses TRBD1 or TRBD2 (5 bases each). The V end was cut by 9 bases, the J end by 4 bases, with 12 bases between. The CDR3 extends over 13 amino acids. Germline V gene sequence: CDR1 SGHVS, CDR2 FNYEAQ.

The chain has TRBV6-1 and TRBJ1-3; a weak D match, TRBD1 (6 bases). CDR3 length: 17 amino acids. V dropped 2 bases and J dropped 0 bases, with 14 bases sitting between them. The germline CDR1 and CDR2 sequences are MNHNS and SASEGT. CDR3 sequence reads: CASSESSFRGSGNTIYF. The CDR3 nucleotides read TGTGCCAGCAGTGAAAGCTCCTTCAGGGGCTCTGGAAACACCATATATTTT.

This clonotype is termed medium-sized (0.01 to 0.1%). This chain joins TRBV6-5 and TRBJ2-5; possible D gene TRBD2, 5 bases. Trimming took 6 bases from V and 2 from J, leaving 10 bases between them. Per germline, CDR1 MNHEY and CDR2 SVGAGI. This CDR3 has 13 amino acids. CDR3 nucleotide sequence: TGTGCCAGCAGACAGCGGCCTCAAGAGACCCAGTACTTC. This gives the protein CASRQRPQETQYF.

By share of the sample, this clonotype is medium-sized. The chain is built from TRBV7-6 and TRBJ1-6, with TRBD1 as a possible D gene (5 bases). The CDR3 runs 15 residues. The germline gives CDR1 SGHVS, CDR2 FNYEAQ. Trimming removed 3 bases from V and 2 bases from J, with 8 bases in between. For the CDR3, the DNA is TGTGCCAGCAGCTTCCTAGGGGCCTATAATTCACCCCTCCACTTT. It encodes CASSFLGAYNSPLHF.

Relative to its sample, this clonotype is large. V gene TRBV6-2 or TRBV6-3 combines with J gene TRBJ2-7; TRBD2 aligns across 9 bases. The CDR3 spans 15 residues. V dropped 6 bases and J dropped 3; count of bases not matched to a gene: 9. Germline CDR1 is MNHEY and CDR2 is SVGEGT. The CDR3 loop reads CASRYSGSKGYEQYF. The DNA of the CDR3 is TGTGCCAGCAGATATAGCGGGAGTAAGGGCTACGAGCAGTACTTC.

Here the CDR3 reads CAISESRDRGAAIRYF. CDR3 DNA: TGTGCCATCAGTGAGTCGCGGGACCGGGGGGCGGCAATAAGGTACTTC. The chain combines TRBV10-3 with TRBJ2-7, with D possibly TRBD2 on 7 matching bases. The CDR3 is made up of 16 amino acids. Germline-derived CDR1 and CDR2 are ENHRY and SYGVKD. The V and J ends lost 0 bases and 12 bases respectively, with 24 bases between them.

The V call is TRBV3-2, the J call TRBJ1-3; TRBD1 is taken as the D call from the table, unchecked against the DNA. TRBV3-2 is flagged as a pseudogene. The CDR3 totals 14 residues. The CDR3 DNA sequence: TGTGCCAGCAGCCTACAGGGGGGGGAAAACACCATATATTTT. Its protein product is CASSLQGGENTIYF.

This chain links TRBV12-3 or TRBV12-4 with TRBJ1-2; the match to TRBD1 covers 12 bases. J lost 6 bases, V lost 2 bases, and 4 bases had no gene match. The CDR3 sequence is 15 residues long. The chain's CDR3 is CASSLRDRGPDGYTF. CDR3 coding DNA: TGTGCCAGCAGTTTACGGGACAGGGGGCCGGATGGCTACACCTTC.

Judged by abundance, this clonotype is medium-sized. This chain links TRBV29-1 with TRBJ2-7; 10 bases are a match to TRBD2. The V segment lost 5 bases and the J segment 3 bases; nucleotides outside the gene matches: 10. The CDR3 consists of 15 residues. From germline, CDR1 is SQVTM and CDR2 ANQGSEA. CDR3 DNA sequence: TGCAGCGTTACCCGGACTAGCGGATCCTTCTACGAGCAGTACTTC. This codes for CSVTRTSGSFYEQYF.

The chain uses TRBV20-1 and TRBJ2-7, with a tentative D call TRBD2 (7 bases). There are 14 residues in the CDR3. V dropped 0 bases and J dropped 1 base, with 10 bases sitting between them. The germline CDR1 and CDR2 sequences are DFQATT and SNEGSKA (reference sequence). The CDR3 sequence is CSARDAGASYEQYF. CDR3 sequence (DNA): TGCAGTGCTAGAGATGCGGGGGCGTCCTACGAGCAGTACTTC.

By share of the sample, this clonotype is medium-sized. This CDR3 is CASSPAPRQGQETQYF. CDR3 DNA sequence: TGTGCCAGCAGCCCAGCCCCGAGACAGGGGCAAGAGACCCAGTACTTC. This chain connects TRBV5-5 to TRBJ2-5; 8 bases are a match to TRBD1. The length of the CDR3 is 16 residues. Germline CDR1 SGHKS, CDR2 YYEKEE (reference sequence). J was trimmed by 2 bases and V by 4 bases; bases with no gene match: 10.

The chain recombines TRBV28 with TRBJ1-4, with unresolved D. This CDR3 is built from 15 residues. Germline V CDR1 and CDR2: MDHEN, SYDVKM. The V end lost 7 bases, the J end lost 3 bases, and 15 bases lay between the germline ends. The CDR3 loop is CASTPQTGANEKLFF. Written as DNA, the CDR3 is TGTGCCAGCACCCCCCAGACTGGAGCTAATGAAAAACTGTTTTTT.

There are a few counts of this clonotype. The rearrangement uses TRBV5-1 and TRBJ2-5, with 13 bases that match TRBD2. The CDR3 loop spans 16 amino acids. Looked up from germline, CDR1 is SGHRS and CDR2 is YFSETQ. V was pared by 4 bases and J by 3 bases, with 6 bases of the junction left unmatched. The CDR3 nucleotides are TGCGCCAGCAGCCTTGGACTAGCGGGAGTAGAAGAGACCCAGTACTTC. As protein: CASSLGLAGVEETQYF.

Turning to this clonotype: Given a much more abundant clone one base away, this may be a read error. V gene TRBV27 combines with J gene TRBJ1-5; D uncertain. The CDR3 loop spans 15 amino acids. CDR1 is MNHEY and CDR2 is SMNVEV in the germline V gene (reference sequence). CDR3 region: CASSLFRHSNHPQHF. The CDR3 nucleotides are TGTGCCAGCAGTTTATTTAGGCATAGCAATCATCCCCAGCATTTT.

This clonotype was detected only a few times. The rearrangement joins TRBV4-3 to TRBJ1-1; 9 bases are shared with TRBD1. V was clipped by 3 bases and J by 5 bases; unmatched bases: 7. This CDR3 region has 15 residues. Germline values: CDR1 LGHNA, CDR2 YSLEER. CDR3 DNA: TGCGCCAGCAGCCAGCTGACAGGGGGGAAGACTGAAGCTTTCTTT. As protein: CASSQLTGGKTEAFF.

The chain has TRBV2 and TRBJ1-5; D is uncertain. The CDR3 covers 13 residues. With 4 bases removed from V and 4 bases from J, the gap between germline ends came to 8 bases. CDR1 is SNHLY and CDR2 is FYNNEI in the germline V gene. DNA for the CDR3: TGTGCCAGCAGTGTATGGGCTAATCAGCCCCAGCATTTT. This translates into CASSVWANQPQHF.

This clonotype is deemed medium-sized (0.01 to 0.1%). The chain joins TRBV6-1 to TRBJ2-1, with D unclear. V was clipped by 2 bases and J by 10 bases, with 18 bases between them. Germline-derived CDR1 and CDR2 are MNHNS and SASEGT. The CDR3 is 15 residues long. CDR3 nucleotides: TGTGCCAGCAGTGAAAGAAGAAGCCCCCCAAGGGAGCAGTTCTTC. Encoded protein: CASSERRSPPREQFF.

This clonotype is medium-sized (0.01 to 0.1%) in the sample. The genes are TRBV6-2 or TRBV6-3 and TRBJ2-1, with no clear D. This CDR3 comprises 14 residues. V lost 0 bases to trimming and J lost 7 bases, with 10 bases between them. Per the germline V gene, CDR1 is MNHEY and CDR2 is SVGEGT. CDR3 amino acids: CASSYSIEVNEQFF. The CDR3 nucleotides are TGTGCCAGCAGTTACTCGATCGAGGTGAATGAGCAGTTCTTC.

This clonotype rates as medium-sized. The chain links TRBV15 to TRBJ1-6; D is perhaps TRBD1 (5 bases). This CDR3 comprises 17 residues. Trimming shortened V by 5 bases and J by 1 base, and 15 bases separated the two germline ends. Looked up from germline, CDR1 is LNHNV and CDR2 is YYDKDF (reference sequence). The CDR3 nucleotides read TGTGCCACCAGCTCCAGGGCCTCTATATCCTATAATTCACCCCTCCACTTT. Translated, it gives CATSSRASISYNSPLHF.

By sample share, this clonotype is medium-sized. The chain recombines TRBV20-1 with TRBJ2-7; weak D call: TRBD1 (5 bases). This CDR3 is 13 amino acids long. V was trimmed by 0 bases and J by 6 bases, leaving 12 bases between them. The V gene's germline CDR1 is DFQATT and CDR2 SNEGSKA (reference sequence). CDR3 sequence: CSARDGASIEQYF. CDR3 DNA: TGCAGTGCTAGAGATGGGGCGAGTATCGAGCAGTACTTC.

By proportion, this clonotype is medium-sized. This chain uses TRBV10-3 with TRBJ1-2; no definite D call. The germline V and J ends were trimmed by 5 bases and 5 bases, with 12 bases remaining between them. CDR1 is ENHRY and CDR2 is SYGVKD in the germline V gene. The CDR3 length is 13 residues. Here the CDR3 reads CAISPILPYGYTF. The CDR3 DNA reads as TGTGCCATCAGTCCGATCCTTCCGTATGGCTACACCTTC.

This clonotype ranks as medium-sized (0.01 to 0.1%). This rearrangement joins TRBV20-1 to TRBJ2-7; D possibly corresponds to TRBD2 (6 bases). This CDR3 region has 15 residues. The V and J ends lost 0 bases and 5 bases respectively, with 17 bases between them. Germline CDR1 reads DFQATT; CDR2 reads SNEGSKA (reference sequence). The CDR3 nucleotides are TGCAGTGCTAGAGATCCTCTAGGCCGCGGGGACGAGCAGTACTTC. This sequence encodes CSARDPLGRGDEQYF.

The chain combines TRBV12-3 or TRBV12-4 with TRBJ2-1, with 8 nucleotides matching TRBD2. V gave up 3 bases and J gave up 4 bases; unmatched junction bases: 2. This CDR3 has 14 residues. Here the CDR3 DNA reads TGTGCCAGCAGTTTGACTAGCGAGTACAATGAGCAGTTCTTC. Translation gives CASSLTSEYNEQFF.